This T cell receptor beta chain was sequenced during a study of CD8 T cells in ankylosing spondylitis. Study results and limitations: There was a TCR beta motif, made of several highly homologous variants, that appeared characteristic of ankylosing spondylitis blood.

To note about this clonotype: Its antigen is not known.

One entry per CDR3 protein, called by TCRdb with MiXCR from the 5' RACE reads. The sample yields about 400,000 distinct CDR3 sequences, roughly 20% seen once. The TCR was taken from a male donor with ankylosing spondylitis or in good health (not recorded which). Sequencing used blood, either unsorted or a sorted T cell fraction (not recorded which).

The CDR3 loop reads CASSQITGVTDTQYF. CDR3 nucleotides: TGTGCCAGCAGCCAAATTACGGGGGTCACAGATACGCAGTATTTT. J is TRBJ2-3 and V is TRBV7-3; TRBD2 is a possible D gene (6 bases). Looked up from germline, CDR1 is SGHTA and CDR2 is FQGTGA. CDR3 length: 15 residues. Trimming left V 5 bases short and J 2 bases short, with 14 bases between.